This TCR beta chain was found in a study of monozygotic twins with inflammatory bowel disease. General study findings and limits: Patient repertoires may carry noise from differing immunosuppressive treatments. Researchers report that IBD patients shared fewer clonotypes with others than healthy twins, especially amid disease activity.

CDR1 and CDR2 (germline): LNHDA, SQIVND (reference sequence). This CDR3 region has 12 residues. TCRdb reprocessed the 5' RACE reads and reports one entry per CDR3 protein, with no DNA. The sample table includes about 450,000 distinct CDR3 sequences. Comments on this clonotype: Its specificity is unknown.

The chain has TRBV19 and TRBJ2-1. Sequenced sample: blood. The TCR sequence derives from a human donor with ulcerative colitis or Crohn's disease, or a healthy co-twin of an affected twin (not recorded which). CDR3 sequence reads: CASRNRDNEQFF.